This paragraph reports one T cell receptor beta chain. Its antigen is not identified. Assay used: immunoSEQ multiplex PCR; TCRdb lists only in-frame clones, some missing. The sample consists of roughly 200,000 clones, approximately 86% of them appearing once. The CDR3 runs 14 residues. Trimming shortened V by 6 bases and J by 9 bases, and 15 bases separated the two germline ends. Germline V gene sequence: CDR1 MGHDK, CDR2 SYGVNS. This specimen belongs to a study of cytomegalovirus exposure and HLA in healthy donors. Overall study results and limits: Under in vitro conditions, a few CMV-associated chains were confirmed as specific for CMV antigens.

The rearrangement joins TRBV25-1 to TRBJ1-6; D unclear. The clonotype comes from a man aged 30 to 39 in good health and CMV-seropositive. Sequences were obtained from PBMCs. CDR3 sequence (DNA): TGTGCCAGCAGGGACGGGATAGTGGGTTCACCCCTCCACTTT. Protein: CASRDGIVGSPLHF.